This T cell receptor beta chain is drawn from a study of blood T cell repertoires in COVID-19. This clone was counted only a few times. V was shortened by 8 bases and J by 0 bases, with 14 bases between the two germline ends. CDR1 SNHLY and CDR2 FYNNEI come from the germline V gene. The CDR3 is 15 amino acids. The method was immunoSEQ multiplex PCR; TCRdb's version includes in-frame clones alone and lacks a portion of them. Of around 160,000 clones in the sample, around 87% were seen once. The V gene is TRBV2, the J gene TRBJ2-1; D call uncertain. This clonotype was obtained from a woman in her seventies with COVID-19, enrolled during active disease. The sequencing sample was made of peripheral blood. CDR3 sequence (DNA): TGTGCCAGCCAGAGAGACACCCTCTCCTACAATGAGCAGTTCTTC. Protein: CASQRDTLSYNEQFF.